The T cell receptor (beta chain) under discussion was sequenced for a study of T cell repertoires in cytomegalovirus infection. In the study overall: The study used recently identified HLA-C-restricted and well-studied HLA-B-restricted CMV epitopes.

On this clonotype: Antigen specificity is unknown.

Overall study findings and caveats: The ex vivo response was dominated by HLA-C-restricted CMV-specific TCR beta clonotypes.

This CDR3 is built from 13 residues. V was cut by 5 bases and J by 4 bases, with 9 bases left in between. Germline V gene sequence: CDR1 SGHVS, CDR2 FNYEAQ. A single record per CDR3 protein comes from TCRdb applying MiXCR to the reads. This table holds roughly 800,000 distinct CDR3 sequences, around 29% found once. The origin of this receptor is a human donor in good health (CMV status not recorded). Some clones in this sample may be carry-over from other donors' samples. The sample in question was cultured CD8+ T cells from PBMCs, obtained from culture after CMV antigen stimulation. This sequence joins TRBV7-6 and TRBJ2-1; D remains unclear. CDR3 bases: TGTGCCAGCAGCCGAAATACATACAATGAGCAGTTCTTC. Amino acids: CASSRNTYNEQFF.